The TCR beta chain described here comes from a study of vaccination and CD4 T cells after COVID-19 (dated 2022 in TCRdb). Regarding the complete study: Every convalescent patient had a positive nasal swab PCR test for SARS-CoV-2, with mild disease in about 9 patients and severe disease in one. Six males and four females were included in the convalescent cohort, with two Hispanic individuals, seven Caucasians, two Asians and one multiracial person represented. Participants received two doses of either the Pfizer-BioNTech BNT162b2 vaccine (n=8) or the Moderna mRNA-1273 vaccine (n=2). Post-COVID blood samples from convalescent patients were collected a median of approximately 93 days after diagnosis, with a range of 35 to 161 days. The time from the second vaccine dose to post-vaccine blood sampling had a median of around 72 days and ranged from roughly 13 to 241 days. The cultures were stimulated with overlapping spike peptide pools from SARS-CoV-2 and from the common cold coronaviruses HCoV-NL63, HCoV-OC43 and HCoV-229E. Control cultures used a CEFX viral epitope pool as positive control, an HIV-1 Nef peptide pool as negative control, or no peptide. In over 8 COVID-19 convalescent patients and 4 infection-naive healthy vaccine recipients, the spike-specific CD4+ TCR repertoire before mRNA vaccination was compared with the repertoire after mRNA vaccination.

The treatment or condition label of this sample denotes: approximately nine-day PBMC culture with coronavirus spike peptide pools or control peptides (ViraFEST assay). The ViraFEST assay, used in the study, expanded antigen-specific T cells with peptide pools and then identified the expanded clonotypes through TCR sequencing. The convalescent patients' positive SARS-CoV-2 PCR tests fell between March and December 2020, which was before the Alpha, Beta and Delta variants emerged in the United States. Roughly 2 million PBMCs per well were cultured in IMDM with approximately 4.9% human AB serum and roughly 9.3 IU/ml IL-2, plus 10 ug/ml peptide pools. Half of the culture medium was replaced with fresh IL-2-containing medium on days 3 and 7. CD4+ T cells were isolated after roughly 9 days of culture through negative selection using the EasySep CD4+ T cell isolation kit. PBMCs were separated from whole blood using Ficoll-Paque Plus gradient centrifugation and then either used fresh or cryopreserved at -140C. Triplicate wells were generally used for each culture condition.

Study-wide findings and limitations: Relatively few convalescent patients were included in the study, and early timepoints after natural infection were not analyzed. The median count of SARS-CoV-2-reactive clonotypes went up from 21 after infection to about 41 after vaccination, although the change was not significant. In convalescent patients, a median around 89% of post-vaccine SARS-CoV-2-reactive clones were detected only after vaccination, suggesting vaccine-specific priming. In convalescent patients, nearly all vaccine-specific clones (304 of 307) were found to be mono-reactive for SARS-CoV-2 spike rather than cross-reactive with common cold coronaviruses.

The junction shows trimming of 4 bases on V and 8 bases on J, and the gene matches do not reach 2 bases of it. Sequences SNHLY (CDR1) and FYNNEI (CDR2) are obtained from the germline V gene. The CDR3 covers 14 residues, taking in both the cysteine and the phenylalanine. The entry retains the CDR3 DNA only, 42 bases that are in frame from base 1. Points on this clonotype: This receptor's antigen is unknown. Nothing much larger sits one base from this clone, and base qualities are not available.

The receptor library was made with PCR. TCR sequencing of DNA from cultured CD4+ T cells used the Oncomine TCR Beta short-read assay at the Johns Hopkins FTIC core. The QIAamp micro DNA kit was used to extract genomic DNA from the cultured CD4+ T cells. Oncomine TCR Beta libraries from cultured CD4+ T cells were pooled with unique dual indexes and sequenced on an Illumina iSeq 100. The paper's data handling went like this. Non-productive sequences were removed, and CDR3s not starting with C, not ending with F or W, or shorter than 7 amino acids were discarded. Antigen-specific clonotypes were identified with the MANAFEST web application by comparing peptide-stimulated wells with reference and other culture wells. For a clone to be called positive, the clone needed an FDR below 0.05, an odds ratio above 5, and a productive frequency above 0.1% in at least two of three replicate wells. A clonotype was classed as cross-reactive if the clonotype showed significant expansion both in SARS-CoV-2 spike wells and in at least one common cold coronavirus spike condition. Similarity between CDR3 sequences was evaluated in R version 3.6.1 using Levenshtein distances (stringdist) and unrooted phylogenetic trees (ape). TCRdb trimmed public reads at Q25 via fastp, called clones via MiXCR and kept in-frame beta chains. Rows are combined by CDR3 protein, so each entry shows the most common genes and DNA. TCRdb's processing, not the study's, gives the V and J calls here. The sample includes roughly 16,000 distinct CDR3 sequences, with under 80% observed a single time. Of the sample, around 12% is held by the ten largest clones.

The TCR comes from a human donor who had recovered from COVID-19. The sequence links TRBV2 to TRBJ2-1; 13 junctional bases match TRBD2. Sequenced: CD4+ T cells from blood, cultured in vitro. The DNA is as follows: TGTGCCAGCAGTGGGACTAGCGGGAGACATGAGCAGTTCTTC. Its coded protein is CASSGTSGRHEQFF.